The next 14 T cell receptor beta chains were all read from a single sample in a study of blood T cells in healthy people across ages. A second PCR of about 6 to 12 cycles used a sample-barcoded 5' primer and a J-beta primer mix. TCRdb processed the 5' RACE reads anew with MiXCR; each CDR3 protein has one entry. The sample lists about 1.5 million distinct CDR3 sequences, approximately 38% seen once, with roughly 7.7% in the top ten. The sample consisted of blood. The receptors originated from a woman aged 18-29 years in good health.

This clonotype was seen a few times. The chain uses TRBV4-1 and TRBJ2-2; D perhaps matches TRBD1 (6 bases). V lost 0 bases and J 5 bases, leaving 13 bases between the germline ends. Germline loops: CDR1 MGHRA, CDR2 YSYEKL. CDR3 length equals 16 residues. The CDR3 nucleotides read TGCGCCAGCAGCCAAGATGTGGGGGCGCGGACCGGGGAGCTGTTTTTT. This sequence encodes CASSQDVGARTGELFF.

This chain joins TRBV3-1 and TRBJ1-3, with D possibly being TRBD1 (6 bases). Germline V gene sequence: CDR1 LGHDT, CDR2 YNNKEL (reference sequence). The CDR3 sequence is 16 residues long. The ends were cut back, 4 bases at V and 2 bases at J, with 15 bases in the middle. The CDR3 reads CASSPWGRGAGNTIYF. DNA of the CDR3: TGTGCCAGCAGCCCCTGGGGGCGCGGGGCTGGAAACACCATATATTTT. The complete variable domain, with remaining parts taken from reference TRBV3-1 and TRBJ1-3, reads DTAVSQTPKYLVTQMGNDKSIKCEQNLGHDTMYWYKQDSKKFLKIMFSYNNKELIINETVPNRFSPKSPDKAHLNLHINSLELGDSAVYFCASSPWGRGAGNTIYFGEGSWLTVV.

The table lists this clonotype with a few counts. V is TRBV6-2 or TRBV6-3 and J is TRBJ2-7; TRBD1 agrees at 8 bases. The trim removed 8 bases at V and 2 bases at J, leaving 11 bases unmatched. Germline-derived CDR1 and CDR2 are MNHEY and SVGEGT. The CDR3 runs to 15 residues. DNA for the CDR3: TGTGCCAGCCAGAGACAGGGGCTTCATACCTACGAGCAGTACTTC. Its translation is CASQRQGLHTYEQYF.

J is TRBJ2-5 and V is TRBV7-9, with 7 positions matching TRBD1. The J call may be mistaken, given a closer DNA end match to TRBJ2-7. The length of the CDR3 is 14 residues. Germline-derived CDR1 and CDR2 are SEHNR and FQNEAQ (reference sequence). The CDR3 is CASSPTGNGYEQYF. The CDR3 DNA follows: TGTGCCAGCAGCCCGACAGGGAATGGATACGAGCAGTACTTC.

The sample holds a few counts of this clonotype. This chain uses TRBV10-3 with TRBJ2-5, with TRBD2 matching over 7 bases. CDR3 size: 17 residues. CDR1 is ENHRY and CDR2 is SYGVKD in the germline V gene. Trimming at V came to 0 bases and at J to 11 bases, leaving 18 bases not matched to a gene. CDR3 loop: CAISESPRQREVNEQYF. The CDR3 DNA is TGTGCCATCAGTGAGTCCCCCCGACAACGGGAGGTCAATGAGCAGTACTTC.

The chain couples TRBV24-1 to TRBJ2-3, with TRBD2 matching over 13 bases. Germline V gene lookup returns CDR1 KGHDR and CDR2 SFDVKD. The V gene end was trimmed by 4 bases and the J gene end by 2 bases; junction bases not matched to a gene: 5. The CDR3 is 17 residues long. CDR3 in amino acids: CATSDPGLAGTTDTQYF. The DNA for the CDR3 is TGTGCCACCAGTGACCCGGGACTAGCGGGGACCACAGATACGCAGTATTTT.

This clonotype was seen a few times. V usage is TRBV6-5 and J usage is TRBJ2-1, with 7 positions matching TRBD2. J lost 2 bases, V lost 4 bases, and 8 bases had no gene match. This CDR3 has 16 residues. Per germline, CDR1 MNHEY and CDR2 SVGAGI. CDR3 nucleotides: TGTGCCAGCAGTTTATTTAGCGGGTTTACCTACAATGAGCAGTTCTTC. It yields the protein CASSLFSGFTYNEQFF.

V and J are TRBV29-1 and TRBJ1-2; maybe TRBD1 (6 bases). Germline V gene data show CDR1 as SQVTM and CDR2 as ANQGSEA. Trimming stripped 7 bases from V and 8 bases from J, with 8 bases between. This CDR3 comprises 9 residues. Written as DNA, the CDR3 is TGCAGCGATACAGGGGGCTACACCTTC. It translates to CSDTGGYTF.

Only a few counts were recorded for this clonotype. The chain couples TRBV7-2 to TRBJ2-1; 10 bases fit TRBD1. V was pared by 3 bases and J by 0 bases, with 11 bases of the junction left unmatched. This CDR3 comprises 19 residues. Germline CDR1 SGHTA, CDR2 FQGNSA. CDR3 in amino acids: CASSFRTGGYTGSYNEQFF. Here the CDR3 DNA reads TGTGCCAGCAGCTTTCGGACAGGGGGATATACGGGCTCCTACAATGAGCAGTTCTTC.

Only a few counts were recorded for this clonotype. The chain links TRBV11-2 to TRBJ2-1; no definite D call. The CDR3 has 14 amino acids. V was trimmed by 8 bases and J by 0 bases, leaving 11 bases between them. Germline lookup yields CDR1 SGHAT and CDR2 FQNNGV. Here the CDR3 DNA reads TGTGCCAGCGACGGCAGGATCTCCTACAATGAGCAGTTCTTC. This codes for CASDGRISYNEQFF.

J is TRBJ2-1 and V is TRBV11-1, with D perhaps matching TRBD1 (6 bases). CDR3 length equals 12 residues. The germline gives CDR1 SGHAT, CDR2 FQDESV (reference sequence). The germline V and J ends were trimmed by 1 base and 10 bases, with 8 bases remaining between them. The CDR3: CASSLGGQEQFF. In DNA form, the CDR3 reads TGTGCCAGCAGCTTAGGGGGGCAGGAGCAGTTCTTC. The complete variable domain, with remaining parts taken from reference TRBV11-1 and TRBJ2-1, reads EAEVAQSPRYKITEKSQAVAFWCDPISGHATLYWYRQILGQGPELLVQFQDESVVDDSQLPKDRFSAERLKGVDSTLKIQPAELGDSAMYLCASSLGGQEQFFGPGTRLTVL.

This clonotype has just a few counts. This sequence joins TRBV25-1 and TRBJ2-7; D is possibly TRBD1 (6 bases). The CDR3 is 15 amino acids. From germline, CDR1 is MGHDK and CDR2 SYGVNS. Trimming removed 3 bases at V and 0 bases at J, with 12 bases between. CDR3 residues: CASSETGYSSYEQYF. The CDR3 DNA reads as TGTGCCAGCAGTGAGACAGGTTATAGCTCCTACGAGCAGTACTTC.

This clonotype was detected ten times or more. V usage is TRBV5-1 and J usage is TRBJ1-2; 8 bases align to TRBD1. The CDR3 totals 15 residues. Germline V gives CDR1 SGHRS, CDR2 YFSETQ. Trimming at V came to 4 bases and at J to 4 bases, leaving 9 bases not matched to a gene. The CDR3 DNA reads as TGCGCCAGCAGCCCGGGACAGGCGATCACCTATGGCTACACCTTC. Translated, it gives CASSPGQAITYGYTF. Full variable domain (missing parts from reference TRBV5-1 and TRBJ1-2): KAGVTQTPRYLIKTRGQQVTLSCSPISGHRSVSWYQQTPGQGLQFLFEYFSETQRNKGNFPGRFSGRQFSNSRSEMNVSTLELGDSALYLCASSPGQAITYGYTFGSGTRLTVV.

The chain employs TRBV5-1 and TRBJ2-7; D gene ambiguous. The CDR3 is 15 residues long. CDR1 and CDR2 from the germline V gene are SGHRS and YFSETQ. Trimming removed 1 base at V and 0 bases at J, with 11 bases between. The CDR3 sequence: CASSLYRASSYEQYF. For the CDR3, the DNA is TGCGCCAGCAGCTTGTATCGGGCCTCCTCCTACGAGCAGTACTTC.